The present TCR beta chain was sequenced within a study of early T cells in non-severe SARS-CoV-2 infection. Losses at the gene ends were 5 bases for V and 10 bases for J; bases not matched to a gene: 11. Germline V CDR1 and CDR2: MNHEY, SVGEGT. The CDR3 covers 14 residues. Many counts were recorded for this clonotype. Unique molecular identifiers (one per individual cDNA molecule) were attached. Each CDR3 protein gets one entry after TCRdb re-called the 5' RACE reads with MiXCR. The data contain 100,000 to 120,000 distinct CDR3 sequences, around an eighth of them singletons. Sequences were derived from whole blood, sampled at baseline. This sequence originates from an adult who was a healthcare worker with PCR-confirmed SARS-CoV-2 infection or an uninfected control (not recorded which). This rearrangement joins TRBV6-2 or TRBV6-3 to TRBJ2-1, with 7 positions matching TRBD1. CDR3 in amino acids: CASSLRHQGDEQFF. The CDR3 DNA reads as TGTGCCAGCAGTCTCCGACACCAGGGGGACGAGCAGTTCTTC.